Sequencing of this TCR beta chain was carried out in a study of cytomegalovirus exposure and HLA in healthy donors. This CDR3 is built from 13 residues. The trim removed 5 bases at V and 5 bases at J, leaving 6 bases unmatched. Germline V CDR1 and CDR2: SGHRS, YFSETQ. With 60 Vbeta and 13 Jbeta primers, the PCR was carried out. Method: immunoSEQ multiplex PCR; TCRdb's copy keeps in-frame clones and lacks some. The sample holds around 120,000 clones, 55% to 65% seen once. The chain uses TRBV5-1 and TRBJ2-7, with TRBD2 matching over 8 bases. The sample taken for sequencing was PBMCs. This TCR was recovered from a man aged 25-45 years in good health and CMV-seropositive. The DNA for the CDR3 is TGCGCCAGCAGGCTAAGCGGGGGAAACGAGCAGTACTTC. Amino acids: CASRLSGGNEQYF. The full variable domain, its missing parts supplied by reference TRBV5-1 and TRBJ2-7, is KAGVTQTPRYLIKTRGQQVTLSCSPISGHRSVSWYQQTPGQGLQFLFEYFSETQRNKGNFPGRFSGRQFSNSRSEMNVSTLELGDSALYLCASRLSGGNEQYFGPGTRLTVT.